These T cell receptor beta chains were read from a single sample in a study of T cell repertoires in cytomegalovirus infection. TCRdb called the reads again in MiXCR, with one record for every CDR3 protein. The repertoire includes some 120,000 distinct CDR3 sequences, more than 25% of them detected once, and 45% to 65% sits in the top ten. What these receptors recognize is not known. The sequences come from CD8+ T cells from cultured PBMCs, collected from culture after CMV antigen stimulation. These receptors came from a human donor in good health (CMV status not recorded). Some clones in this sample may be carry-over from other donors' samples. Both conserved end residues are part of each CDR3. Each record gives: D gene, V gene, clone size, J gene, CDR3 DNA, CDR3 protein. A D gene is named only where the DNA matches it firmly. Size tells how often a clone was seen (once, few, many) or the class of an expanded clone, and some rows leave it out.

TRBD2,TRBV4-1,few,TRBJ2-3,TGCGCCAGCAGCCAAGTAGCGGGGGGAGAAGATACGCAGTATTTT,CASSQVAGGEDTQYF
NA,TRBV15,NA,TRBJ1-3,TGTGCCACCAGCAGAGATCATCAGGGAAACTCTGGAAACACCATATATTTT,CATSRDHQGNSGNTIYF
TRBD2,TRBV7-8,few,TRBJ2-7,TGTGCCAGCAGCCCCCGGACTAGCGGGTTCTACGAGCAGTACTTC,CASSPRTSGFYEQYF
TRBD1,TRBV11-2,NA,TRBJ2-1,TGTGCCAGCAGCCTACCGGTAGGGACAGGGGTAACTGAGCAGTTCTTC,CASSLPVGTGVTEQFF
TRBD2,TRBV4-1,NA,TRBJ2-7,TGCGCCAGCAGCCGCACCCCCCGGGGGGACCACGAGCAGTACTTC,CASSRTPRGDHEQYF
NA,TRBV7-2,many,TRBJ2-3,TGTGCCAGCAGCCAATCGGGCAGTGCCATAACAGATACGCAGTATTTT,CASSQSGSAITDTQYF
NA,TRBV25-1,few,TRBJ1-5,TGTGCCAGCAGTGAATGGGGGGACGGTCAGCCCCAGCATTTT,CASSEWGDGQPQHF
NA,TRBV7-2,few,TRBJ1-1,TGTGCCAGCAGCATACATCTACTTCAGGGCAGGGGCTACGAAGCTTTCTTT,CASSIHLLQGRGYEAFF
NA,TRBV12-3/TRBV12-4,few,TRBJ1-5,TGTGCCAGCAGTTTCACGGACGGGGGTAGCAATCAGCCCCAGCATTTT,CASSFTDGGSNQPQHF
NA,TRBV19,many,TRBJ1-1,TGTGCCAGTAGTATAGTACAGACGAACACTGAAGCTTTCTTT,CASSIVQTNTEAFF
NA,TRBV12-3/TRBV12-4,NA,TRBJ2-3,TGTGCCAGCAGCCGAGACAGTAACACAGATACGCAGTATTTT,CASSRDSNTDTQYF
NA,TRBV5-4,NA,TRBJ1-1,TGTGCCAGCAGCCCCGGTTCTATCTATGGCACTGAAGCTTTCTTT,CASSPGSIYGTEAFF
TRBD1,TRBV11-2,NA,TRBJ2-7,TGTGCCAGCAGCTTGCTACAGGGGGCAGCCTACGAGCAGTACTTC,CASSLLQGAAYEQYF
NA,TRBV27,NA,TRBJ1-5,TGTGCCAGCTCGCGGGGGTCGAAGCAGCCCCAGCATTTT,CASSRGSKQPQHF
TRBD2,TRBV2,NA,TRBJ2-1,TGTGCCAGCAATGGGGGGTTGACTAGCGGGGGGCGGAGCTCCTACAATGAGCAGTTCTTC,CASNGGLTSGGRSSYNEQFF
NA,TRBV12-3/TRBV12-4,NA,TRBJ1-2,TGTGCCACCCTACGGGGGGCTTGGGATGGCTACACCTTC,CATLRGAWDGYTF
TRBD1,TRBV19,many,TRBJ1-1,TGTGCCAGTGCAGGGGGCGCGGCTGAAGCTTTCTTT,CASAGGAAEAFF
NA,TRBV4-1,NA,TRBJ1-1,TGCGCCAGCAGCCAAGAGGATGTGACCAACACTGAAGCTTTCTTT,CASSQEDVTNTEAFF
TRBD1,TRBV10-3,few,TRBJ1-5,TGTGCCAGCGGGACAGCAGATAGCAATCAGCCCCAGCATTTT,CASGTADSNQPQHF
NA,TRBV4-1,few,TRBJ2-2,TGCGCCAGCAGCCAAGCCCTCAGGAACACCGGGGAGCTGTTTTTT,CASSQALRNTGELFF
TRBD2,TRBV7-6,few,TRBJ2-1,TGTGCCAGCAGCTCCCCTCGCAGGGAGGGGATGGGAGGTGAGCAGTTCTTC,CASSSPRREGMGGEQFF
NA,TRBV6-5,many,TRBJ1-3,TGTGCCAGCAGTTACTCGGTCTCTGGAAACACCATATATTTT,CASSYSVSGNTIYF
TRBD1,TRBV27,many,TRBJ2-4,TGTGCCAGCAGTACTCAGGGGACAGAAGCCAAAAACATTCAGTACTTC,CASSTQGTEAKNIQYF
NA,TRBV14,NA,TRBJ1-1,TGTGCCAGCAGCCTCAGGGCTTGGGACACTGAAGCTTTCTTT,CASSLRAWDTEAFF
TRBD2,TRBV7-2,few,TRBJ2-3,TGTGCCAGCAGCGAGGTCCCGGGACTAGCGGGGGGGCCCACAGATACGCAGTATTTT,CASSEVPGLAGGPTDTQYF
NA,TRBV7-6,many,TRBJ2-3,TGTGCCAGCAGCCCTATCGCGGTAGGGGAAACAGATACGCAGTATTTT,CASSPIAVGETDTQYF
NA,TRBV7-2,many,TRBJ2-7,TGTGCCAGCAGCTTAAACGCGATTTACGAGCAGTACTTC,CASSLNAIYEQYF
TRBD2,TRBV27,NA,TRBJ2-3,TGTGCCAGCAGTACCAGACTAGCGGGGGGGACAGATACGCAGTATTTT,CASSTRLAGGTDTQYF
TRBD2,TRBV7-6,few,TRBJ2-2,TGTGCCAGCAGCGCAGTCCTAGCGGGGGATATCACCGGGGAGCTGTTTTTT,CASSAVLAGDITGELFF
NA,TRBV20-1,few,TRBJ1-5,TGCAGTGCTAGAGAGGAGGCCTACCCGACTAATCAGCCCCAGCATTTT,CSAREEAYPTNQPQHF
NA,TRBV7-8,NA,TRBJ2-5,TGTGCCAGCACCTTGGGGGCTGTTTGGGACGGAACCCAGTACTTC,CASTLGAVWDGTQYF